This TCR beta chain was profiled in a study of blood T cell repertoires in COVID-19. This table comes from immunoSEQ multiplex PCR, and its TCRdb copy is limited to in-frame clones, with some not included. The sample gives about 300,000 clones, approximately 84% of which show up once; roughly 4% is in the top ten. This CDR3 contains 13 residues. Looked up from germline, CDR1 is MNHNY and CDR2 is SVGAGI (reference sequence). The germline V and J ends were trimmed by 7 bases and 2 bases, with 12 bases remaining between them. The study assigned cohorts using participant-reported clinical history. Each recovered donor of Cohort 3 presented with two negative PCRs, clearance, or symptom resolution.

The V gene is TRBV6-6, the J gene TRBJ2-7; the D gene is possibly TRBD1 (5 bases). The receptor comes from a man between 25 and 39 years old who had recovered from COVID-19. Sequenced: PBMCs or T cells enriched from blood (not recorded which). The CDR3 loop is CASTNQGTYEQYF. The CDR3 coding sequence is TGTGCCAGCACCAACCAGGGTACCTACGAGCAGTACTTC.